The 9 T cell receptor beta chains reported below all come from one sample, sequenced in a study of molecular identifiers for immune sequencing clone quantification. TCRdb used MiXCR to reprocess the PCR reads, holding one entry per CDR3 protein. The data show under 600,000 distinct CDR3 sequences, roughly 24% seen once. The sample was naive CD8+ T cells from blood, with Jurkat cell RNA spiked in. Sample subset: FACS-sorted CD8+CD4-CCR7+CD45RA+ naive T cells. The receptor source for this set is a human donor in good health. Some libraries in this study had Jurkat cell RNA spiked in.

This clonotype was seen more than once but under ten times. The chain combines TRBV9 with TRBJ1-2; D is undetermined. The V and J ends lost 3 bases and 6 bases respectively, with 9 bases between them. This CDR3 is built from 12 residues. Germline loops: CDR1 SGDLS, CDR2 YYNGEE. CDR3 sequence: CASSGITNGYTF. CDR3 nucleotide sequence: TGTGCCAGCAGCGGGATAACGAATGGCTACACCTTC.

CDR3 nucleotide sequence: TGTGCCAGCAGTTATCGGGGGCGGGCCTACGAGCAGTACTTC. The encoded protein is CASSYRGRAYEQYF. The chain joins TRBV27 to TRBJ2-7; D may be TRBD1 or TRBD2 (6 bases each). V shed 4 bases and J shed 2 bases, with 12 bases lying between them. The germline V gene encodes CDR1 MNHEY and CDR2 SMNVEV (reference sequence). This CDR3 region has 14 residues.

The chain employs TRBV7-9 and TRBJ2-7, with D uncertain. Deletions cut 3 bases from V and 2 bases from J, with 8 bases between. From germline, CDR1 is SEHNR and CDR2 FQNEAQ (reference sequence). The CDR3 has 13 amino acids. CDR3 nucleotide sequence: TGTGCCAGCAGCTTCTCCACAGCCTACGAGCAGTACTTC. This encodes CASSFSTAYEQYF.

Points on this clonotype: Being one base from a much bigger clone, this may be a read error. The chain couples TRBV12-3 or TRBV12-4 to TRBJ2-3; D call uncertain. This CDR3 region has 13 residues. CDR3 in amino acids: CASSPAVTDTQNF. The CDR3 DNA reads TGTGCCAGCAGTCCCGCGGTCACAGATACGCAGAATTTT.

A word on this clonotype: At one end, the junction sequence differs from germline, possibly due to a read error. The genes are TRBV27 and TRBJ2-5; D perhaps matches TRBD1 (5 bases). Germline V gene data show CDR1 as MNHEY and CDR2 as SMNVEV (reference sequence). CDR3 size: 14 residues. The CDR3 spells CASSSGLGKESQYF. The CDR3 nucleotides are TGTGCCAGCAGTTCAGGGCTTGGTAAAGAGTCCCAGTACTTC.

Turning to this clonotype: A single base separates this from a much larger clone, so it may be a read error. The chain employs TRBV7-9 and TRBJ2-7; a possible D gene is TRBD2 (5 bases). The V and J ends lost 0 bases and 7 bases respectively, with 16 bases between them. Germline V gene data show CDR1 as SEHNR and CDR2 as FQNEAQ (reference sequence). CDR3 length: 15 residues. In DNA, the CDR3 is TGTGCCAGCAGCTTAGCACCAGCGGACCCGGGGGAGCAGTACTTC. It is translated as CASSLAPADPGEQYF.

This chain uses TRBV6-5 with TRBJ2-5; D remains unclear. Looked up from germline, CDR1 is MNHEY and CDR2 is SVGAGI. Trimming left V 2 bases short and J 5 bases short, with 9 bases between. The CDR3 spans 13 residues. The CDR3 nucleotides read TGTGCCAGCAGTTACAGTGCTAGGGAGACCCAGTACTTC. As protein: CASSYSARETQYF.

J is TRBJ1-1 and V is TRBV9; TRBD1 aligns across 7 bases. J lost 1 base, V lost 4 bases, and 13 bases had no gene match. Germline-derived CDR1 and CDR2 are SGDLS and YYNGEE. The CDR3 loop spans 17 amino acids. The CDR3 DNA sequence: TGTGCCAGCAGCTCTCAACCGCTTACAGGGGCGAACACTGAAGCTTTCTTT. Protein product: CASSSQPLTGANTEAFF.

This clonotype was seen a few times. V usage is TRBV7-9 and J usage is TRBJ2-7; TRBD1 aligns across 7 bases. The CDR3 extends over 16 amino acids. V dropped 6 bases and J dropped 3; count of bases not matched to a gene: 14. Per the germline V gene, CDR1 is SEHNR and CDR2 is FQNEAQ (reference sequence). The CDR3 nucleotides are TGTGCCAGCAGTTCACCCCAGGGACAGACCCTCTACGAGCAGTACTTC. As protein: CASSSPQGQTLYEQYF.